A selection of T cell receptor beta chains follows, all from one sample in a study of immune evolution from preneoplasia to lung adenocarcinoma. Assay used: immunoSEQ multiplex PCR; TCRdb lists only in-frame clones, some missing. There are 11,000 to 15,000 clones in the sample; over 75% occur only once, and approximately 2.9% lies in the top ten. Specimen: FFPE lung adenocarcinoma in situ tissue. The receptors derive from a donor aged 70 or older with lung adenocarcinoma. Both conserved end residues are part of each CDR3. D genes are given only for firm matches. A row's size may be missing; if present it is once, few, many or a size class.

>TRBV28|TRBJ1-4|-|-|12
CASSLGGEKLFF
TGTGCCAGCAGTTTAGGGGGGGAAAAACTGTTTTTT
>TRBV6-6|TRBJ2-7|-|-|14
CASNQGGRAYEQYF
TGTGCCAGCAACCAAGGGGGGAGGGCCTACGAGCAGTACTTC
>TRBV5-1|TRBJ2-1|once|-|16
CASSFSGSSSYNEQFF
TGCGCCAGCAGCTTTTCGGGGTCCAGCTCCTACAATGAGCAGTTCTTC
>TRBV10-3|TRBJ2-7|-|TRBD2|15
CATRSATSGRSEQYF
TGTGCCACCCGCTCGGCGACTAGCGGGAGAAGCGAGCAGTACTTC
>TRBV28|TRBJ2-3|-|-|16
CASSPSRPGQIDTQYF
TGTGCCAGCAGTCCTAGTCGCCCGGGGCAGATAGATACGCAGTATTTT
>TRBV4-1|TRBJ1-1|-|-|17
CASSQVITEMVNTKAFF
TGCGCCAGCAGCCAAGTTATCACGGAGATGGTGAACACTAAAGCTTTCTTT
>TRBV28|TRBJ2-1|-|TRBD2|17
CASSFGDSGGSRNEQFF
TGTGCCAGCAGTTTCGGGGATTCGGGCGGGAGCAGGAATGAGCAGTTCTTC
>TRBV4-1|TRBJ1-4|-|-|16
CASSQDVGRSNEKLFF
TGCGCCAGCAGCCAAGATGTGGGGAGATCTAATGAAAAACTGTTTTTT
>TRBV5-6|TRBJ2-3|-|-|13
CASSLGRGDTQYF
TGTGCCAGCAGCTTGGGGAGGGGAGATACGCAGTATTTT
>TRBV11-2|TRBJ2-5|-|TRBD1|15
CASSPGQGARETQYF
TGTGCCAGCAGCCCGGGACAGGGGGCTCGAGAGACCCAGTACTTC
>TRBV11-2|TRBJ1-3|few|-|16
CASSPQSLAAGNTIYF
TGTGCCAGCAGCCCACAGAGTTTGGCCGCTGGAAACACCATATATTTT
>TRBV2|TRBJ2-2|-|-|13
CASGREMDGELFF
TGTGCCAGCGGTCGGGAGATGGACGGGGAGCTGTTTTTT
>TRBV19|TRBJ2-6|-|-|15
CASSTGYSGANVLTF
TGTGCCAGTAGTACTGGGTACTCTGGGGCCAACGTCCTGACTTTC
>TRBV28|TRBJ2-1|-|TRBD2|15
CASSGVGLAGAEQFF
TGTGCCAGCAGTGGTGTGGGACTAGCGGGAGCCGAGCAGTTCTTC
>TRBV18|TRBJ1-1|-|TRBD1|14
CASSTDRWGTEAFF
TGTGCCAGCTCAACGGACAGGTGGGGAACTGAAGCTTTCTTT
>TRBV14|TRBJ1-5|-|-|14
CASPGQNSNQPQHF
TGTGCCAGCCCGGGACAAAATAGCAATCAGCCCCAGCATTTT
>TRBV9|TRBJ2-3|-|TRBD2|16
CASSGLSGIQADTQYF
TGTGCCAGCAGCGGACTTAGCGGGATACAGGCAGATACGCAGTATTTT